This TCR beta chain was identified during a study of cytomegalovirus exposure and HLA in healthy donors. Study-level points and caveats: There was a cluster of highly shared sequence variants that was likely a sequencing artifact. A reported reduction in N-insertions relative to the roughly 610-donor mean was seen in an Asian-associated ancestry cluster in a later analysis. According to an earlier analysis, most TCR beta V segments yielded productive rearrangements about 90% or about 30% of the time.

V lost 3 bases and J 10 bases, leaving 15 bases between the germline ends. CDR1 is MDHEN, CDR2 SYDVKM, per germline. The CDR3 totals 14 residues. Remarks on this clone: The antigen remains undetermined.

The study did not record CMV serostatus for this donor. Amplification used 60 Vbeta primers and 13 Jbeta primers. Repertoires were generated with immunoSEQ multiplex PCR, while TCRdb's copy carries only in-frame clones and drops some. Here the sample spans about 160,000 clones, 75% to 85% being singletons. This receptor was identified in a human donor in good health. The chain couples TRBV28 to TRBJ1-4; no firm D call. Sequencing was performed on PBMCs. The CDR3 here is CASSFWREEGKLFF. DNA of the CDR3: TGTGCCAGCAGTTTCTGGCGGGAAGAGGGAAAACTGTTTTTT.